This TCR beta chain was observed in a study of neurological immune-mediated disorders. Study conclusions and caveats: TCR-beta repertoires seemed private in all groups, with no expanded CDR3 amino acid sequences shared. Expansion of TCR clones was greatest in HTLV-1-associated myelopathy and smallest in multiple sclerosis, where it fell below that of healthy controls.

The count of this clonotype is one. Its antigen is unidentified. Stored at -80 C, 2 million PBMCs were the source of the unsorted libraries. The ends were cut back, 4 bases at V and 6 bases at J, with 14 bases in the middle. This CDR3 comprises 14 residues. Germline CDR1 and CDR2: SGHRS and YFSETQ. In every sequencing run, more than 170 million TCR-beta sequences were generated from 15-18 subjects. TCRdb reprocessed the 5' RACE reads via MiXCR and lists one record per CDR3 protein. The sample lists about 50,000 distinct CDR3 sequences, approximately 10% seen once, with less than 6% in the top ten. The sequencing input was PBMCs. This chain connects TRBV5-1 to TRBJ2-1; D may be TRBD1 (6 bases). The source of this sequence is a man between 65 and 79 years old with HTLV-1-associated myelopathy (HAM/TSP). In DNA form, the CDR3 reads TGCGCCAGCAGCCAGGGGTTGGAGACCAATGAGCAGTTCTTC. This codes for CASSQGLETNEQFF.